The present entry profiles one T cell receptor beta chain with its context. The antigen is undetermined. The data were taken from a study of vaccination and CD4 T cells after COVID-19. Study-level points and caveats: Within the convalescent patients, spike mono-reactivity was found in 304 of 307 vaccine-specific clones. Early post-infection timepoints were missing, and relatively few convalescent patients were studied.

As to treatment: roughly 11-day PBMC culture with coronavirus spike peptide pools or control peptides (ViraFEST assay). For ViraFEST, peptide pools expanded antigen-specific T cells, after which the TCRs were sequenced. Fresh replacement IL-2 medium substituted for half the medium on days 3 and 7. Cultured CD4+ T cell DNA was sequenced using the Oncomine TCR Beta short-read assay. TCRdb used MiXCR to reprocess the PCR reads, holding one entry per CDR3 protein. The data hold over 15,000 distinct CDR3 sequences, with around 50% observed a single time. The receptor's source is a human donor who had recovered from COVID-19. Sequences were derived from CD4+ T cells from blood, cultured in vitro, sampled before SARS-CoV-2 vaccination.

In DNA form, the CDR3 reads TGTGCCACTACCCGAGGGGAGAGCTCCTATAATTCACCCCTCCACTTT. Translation: CATTRGESSYNSPLHF. The chain recombines TRBV6-1 with TRBJ1-6; the D gene is possibly TRBD1 (5 bases). Germline V gene lookup returns CDR1 MNHNS and CDR2 SASEGT. V was shortened by 10 bases and J by 0 bases, with 16 bases between the two germline ends. The CDR3 totals 16 residues.